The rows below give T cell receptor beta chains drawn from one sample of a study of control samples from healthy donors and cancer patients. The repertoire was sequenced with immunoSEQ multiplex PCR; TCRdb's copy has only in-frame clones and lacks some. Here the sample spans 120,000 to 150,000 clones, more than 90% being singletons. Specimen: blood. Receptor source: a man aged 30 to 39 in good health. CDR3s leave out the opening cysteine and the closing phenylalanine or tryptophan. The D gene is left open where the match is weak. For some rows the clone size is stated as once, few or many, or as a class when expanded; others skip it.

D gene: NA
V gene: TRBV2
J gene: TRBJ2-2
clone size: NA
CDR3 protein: ASSEPDGSTGELF

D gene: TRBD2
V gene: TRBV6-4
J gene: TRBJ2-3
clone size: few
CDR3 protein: ASIITGTSGTDTQY

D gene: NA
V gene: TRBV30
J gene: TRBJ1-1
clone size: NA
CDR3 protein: AWTGTPNTEAF

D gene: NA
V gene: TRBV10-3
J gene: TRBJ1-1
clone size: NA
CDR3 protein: AISESPGVIEAF

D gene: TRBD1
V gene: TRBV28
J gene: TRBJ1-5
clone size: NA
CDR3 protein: ASSKHRGGGQPQH

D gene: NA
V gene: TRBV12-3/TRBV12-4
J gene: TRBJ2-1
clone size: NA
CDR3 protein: ASSTRGKGQF

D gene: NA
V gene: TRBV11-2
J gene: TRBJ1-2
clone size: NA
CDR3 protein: ASSLAAGRSGYT

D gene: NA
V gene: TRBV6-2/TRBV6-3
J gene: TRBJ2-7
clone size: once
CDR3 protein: ASSYRRTILGEQY

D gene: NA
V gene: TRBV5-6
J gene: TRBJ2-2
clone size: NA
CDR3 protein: ASSSLQGPTGELF

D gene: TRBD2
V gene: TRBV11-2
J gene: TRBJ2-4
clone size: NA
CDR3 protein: ASSFGRSGDIQY

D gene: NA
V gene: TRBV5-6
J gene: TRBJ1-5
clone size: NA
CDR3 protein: ASSHFFGNQPQH

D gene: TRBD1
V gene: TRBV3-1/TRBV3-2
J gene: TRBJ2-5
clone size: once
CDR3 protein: ASSQGYETGSQY

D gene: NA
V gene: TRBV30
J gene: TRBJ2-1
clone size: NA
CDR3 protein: AWSVHRGKTYNEQF

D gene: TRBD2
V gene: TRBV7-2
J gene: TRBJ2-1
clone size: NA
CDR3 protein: ASSLARLTSGIYNEQF

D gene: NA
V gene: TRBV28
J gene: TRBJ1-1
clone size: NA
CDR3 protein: ASSPMTGPNTEAF

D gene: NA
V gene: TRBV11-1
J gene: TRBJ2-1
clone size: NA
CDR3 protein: ASSFYGGVTYNEQF

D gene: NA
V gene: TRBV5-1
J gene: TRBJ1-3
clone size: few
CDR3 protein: ASSLGLVAGNTIY

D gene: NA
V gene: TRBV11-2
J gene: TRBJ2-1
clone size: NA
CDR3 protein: ASSLGLTTYNEQF

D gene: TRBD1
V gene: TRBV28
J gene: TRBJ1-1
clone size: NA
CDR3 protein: ASSLTGTGWTEAF

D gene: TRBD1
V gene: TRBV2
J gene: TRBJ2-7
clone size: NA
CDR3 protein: ASTRDRVYEQY

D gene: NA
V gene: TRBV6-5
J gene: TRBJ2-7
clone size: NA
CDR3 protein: ASSKELGLPDEQY

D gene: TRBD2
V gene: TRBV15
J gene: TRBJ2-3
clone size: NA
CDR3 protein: ATSRELAGQGTDTQY

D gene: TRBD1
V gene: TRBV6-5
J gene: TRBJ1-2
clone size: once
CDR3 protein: ASRPPGQEYYGYT

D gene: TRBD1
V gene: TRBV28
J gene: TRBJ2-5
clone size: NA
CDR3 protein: ASSSALGQPNKYQETQY